The T cell receptor beta chain under discussion was sequenced for a study of glioma-infiltrating T cells. Using RNA template, CDR3s of TCR alpha and beta were amplified with iRepertoire arm-PCR. For one-step reverse transcription and amplification, 100-400 ng of tissue mRNA or PBMC total RNA was used. TCRdb used MiXCR to reprocess the multiplex PCR reads, holding one entry per CDR3 protein. In the table there are around 190,000 distinct CDR3 sequences, roughly 32% of which are singletons. Remarks on this clonotype: Its antigen remains unknown.

The CDR3 sequence is 18 residues long. Germline V lookup: CDR1 SGHVS, CDR2 FNYEAQ. The ends were cut back, 5 bases at V and 6 bases at J, with 28 bases in the middle. Study-wide results and limits: Only very few CDR3 sequences appeared in both tissue and blood.

This receptor was identified in a human donor with low-grade glioma or glioblastoma, undergoing nonglioma brain surgery, or in good health (not recorded which). The sequencing sample was made of glioma tissue, nonneoplastic brain tissue, or PBMCs (not recorded which). This sequence joins TRBV7-6 and TRBJ1-1; D is perhaps TRBD1 (5 bases). The CDR3 region is CASSLWAGGAGIVAEAFF. As DNA, the CDR3 is TGTGCCAGCAGCCTCTGGGCGGGAGGGGCAGGCATCGTCGCTGAAGCTTTCTTT.